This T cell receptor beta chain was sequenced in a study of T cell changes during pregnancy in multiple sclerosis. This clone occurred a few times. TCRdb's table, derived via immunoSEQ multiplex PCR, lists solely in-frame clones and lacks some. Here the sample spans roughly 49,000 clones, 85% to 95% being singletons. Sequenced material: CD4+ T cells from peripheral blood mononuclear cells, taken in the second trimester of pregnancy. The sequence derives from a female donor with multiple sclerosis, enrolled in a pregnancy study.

The CDR3 coding sequence is TGCAGCGTTGAAGAACGGTTCGGGACTGAAGCTTTCTTT. This encodes CSVEERFGTEAFF. This chain links TRBV29-1 with TRBJ1-1; no clear D gene. This CDR3 has 13 residues. V lost 0 bases and J 5 bases, leaving 10 bases between the germline ends. In germline, CDR1 is SQVTM, CDR2 ANQGSEA.